This T cell receptor beta chain emerged from a study of blood T cells in healthy people across ages. Donation came from healthy Caucasian individuals in Russia who were aged about 6 to 90. Isolation yielded PBMCs, at least 6.5 million per sample, in every case. This clonotype was observed a few times. PCR was performed a second time for about 7 to 12 cycles using a sample-barcoded 5' primer and a J-beta primer mix. With 12 random nucleotides, a template-switch adaptor tagged each individual cDNA molecule. TCRdb called the 5' RACE reads again in MiXCR, with one record for every CDR3 protein. The repertoire holds some 700,000 distinct CDR3 sequences, with about 20% as singletons. The sequence came from a man in his 70s in good health. Sequenced: blood.

The CDR3 spells CAWSVGYQGAGYTF. As DNA, the CDR3 is TGTGCCTGGAGTGTTGGGTACCAGGGTGCCGGCTACACCTTC. The chain uses TRBV30 and TRBJ1-2; perhaps TRBD1 as D (5 bases). With 0 bases removed from V and 8 bases from J, the gap between germline ends came to 16 bases. The CDR3 runs to 14 residues. In germline, CDR1 is GTSNPN, CDR2 SVGIG (reference sequence).